The 4 T cell receptor beta chains listed next were all sequenced from one sample in a study of spatial heterogeneity in lung cancer. Study-level findings and limits: Tumors with more nonsynonymous mutations had more expanded intratumoral alpha and beta TCRs.

Their target antigens are unknown. TCRdb independently ran MiXCR on the 5' RACE reads; one entry per CDR3 protein. The repertoire has over a thousand distinct CDR3 sequences, 20% to 25% of them found once; the top ten carry around a sixth. Time point given: sample taken at primary tumor resection. Source: lung tumor tissue, taken at surgery. The receptors stem from a male donor with early-stage non-small cell lung cancer.

Concerning this clonotype itself: Little can be read into the size of this beta chain, an off-target read in a library designed for alpha chains. The rearrangement uses TRBV20-1 and TRBJ1-5; the D is unclear. The V end was cut by 4 bases, the J end by 5 bases, with 15 bases between. The CDR3 covers 14 residues. Germline values: CDR1 DFQATT, CDR2 SNEGSKA (reference sequence). The CDR3 DNA is TGCAGTGCTAACTCCCGGGCCCAGTATCAGCCCCAGCATTTT. It codes for CSANSRAQYQPQHF.

This clonotype was seen only a few times. This beta chain is an unintended read in a library built for alpha chains; its size means little. The V gene is TRBV24-1, the J gene TRBJ2-7; tentative D call: TRBD2 (6 bases). The CDR3 contains 13 residues. The V end was cut by 5 bases, the J end by 5 bases, with 12 bases between. Germline V CDR1 and CDR2: KGHDR, SFDVKD. CDR3 sequence reads: CATSGAGTDEQYF. The CDR3 DNA follows: TGTGCCACCAGTGGTGCGGGGACGGACGAGCAGTACTTC.

Details on this clonotype: Since it is a stray read in a library aimed at alpha chains, this beta chain has a size that is not meaningful. The rearrangement uses TRBV6-5 and TRBJ2-5; D is tentatively TRBD1 or TRBD2 (6 bases each). From germline, CDR1 is MNHEY and CDR2 SVGAGI. The CDR3 totals 14 residues. Between the trimmed V and J ends, which lost 0 bases and 5 bases, there was a span of 10 bases. CDR3 bases: TGTGCCAGCAGTTACTCGGGGGGCGGCGAGACCCAGTACTTC. Amino acids: CASSYSGGGETQYF.

Judged by abundance, this clonotype is medium-sized (0.01 to 0.1%). A library made for alpha chains picked up this beta chain off target, so its size means little. The rearrangement uses TRBV29-1 and TRBJ2-1, with 9 bases fitting TRBD1. Trimming took 4 bases from V and 9 from J; bases not matched to a gene: 10. This CDR3 is built from 14 residues. CDR1 SQVTM and CDR2 ANQGSEA come from the germline V gene. CDR3: CSVATGTGTGEQFF. The DNA of the CDR3 is TGCAGCGTTGCAACCGGGACAGGGACCGGTGAGCAGTTCTTC.